Below are 5 T cell receptor beta chains sequenced from a single sample in a study of post-analysis software for immune sequencing data. Findings and limits, study-wide: About five TRBV segments, including TRBV5-6, TRBV5-1 and TRBV20-1, were more frequent in patients than controls.

No antigen is known for these receptors. Unique molecular identifiers had been added to the TCR beta cDNA libraries. One entry per CDR3 protein, called by TCRdb with MiXCR from the PCR reads. The sample has hundreds of thousands of distinct CDR3 sequences, 25% to 30% seen once. Material for sequencing was blood. The receptors stem from a girl aged 10 to 17 with multiple sclerosis.

This clonotype was picked up a small number of times. The CDR3 region has the DNA TGCGCCAGCAGCTTGGCCCTCGCCGGGACTAGTGGAGGGGAGCAGTACTTC. Its protein product is CASSLALAGTSGGEQYF. The chain uses TRBV5-1 and TRBJ2-7; TRBD2 aligns across 8 bases. This CDR3 comprises 17 residues. V was clipped by 0 bases and J by 7 bases; unmatched bases: 15. Germline CDR1 reads SGHRS; CDR2 reads YFSETQ.

Only a few counts were recorded for this clonotype. The DNA is omitted, as the CDR3 cannot be located on it reliably, and the CDR3 follows TCRdb's listing. The gene calls are TRBV29-1 and TRBJ1-6; the D call of TRBD1 is as the table states it, not checked on the DNA. With termini counted, the CDR3 has 15 amino acids. CDR1 SQVTM and CDR2 ANQGSEA come from the germline V gene. This chain's CDR3 is CSVATGTGDNSPPHF.

The rearrangement links TRBV12-5 to TRBJ1-5; D possibly corresponds to TRBD1 (5 bases). The CDR3 is 14 residues long. In germline, CDR1 is LGHNT, CDR2 FRNRAP. With 5 bases removed from V and 6 bases from J, the gap between germline ends came to 14 bases. CDR3 nucleotide sequence: TGTGCTAGTGGTGACCCTCTAGGGGCTCAGCCCCAGCATTTT. Amino acids: CASGDPLGAQPQHF.

The CDR3 nucleotides read TGTGCCAGCAGTTCGACTAGTCCGAGCTCCTACAATGAGCAGTTCTTC. It codes for CASSSTSPSSYNEQFF. V usage is TRBV7-2 and J usage is TRBJ2-1, with a tentative D call TRBD2 (6 bases). The CDR3 totals 16 residues. Trimming left V 6 bases short and J 0 bases short, with 15 bases between. The germline gives CDR1 SGHTA, CDR2 FQGNSA.

The chain employs TRBV25-1 and TRBJ2-5; perhaps TRBD2 as D (6 bases). There are 16 residues in the CDR3. V lost 2 bases and J lost 1, with 14 bases in between. Germline CDR1 and CDR2: MGHDK and SYGVNS. CDR3 sequence (DNA): TGTGCCAGCAGTGAAGGGCTAGCGAGGATCCAAGAGACCCAGTACTTC. This encodes CASSEGLARIQETQYF.